One and the same sample provided the 16 T cell receptor beta chains below, sequenced in a study of T-cell memory formation after mild COVID-19. TCRdb re-called the 5' RACE reads through MiXCR, storing one row per CDR3 protein. The sample lists a few hundred thousand distinct CDR3 sequences, roughly 15% occurring once. The material sequenced was PBMCs or a T cell subset sorted from them (not recorded which). The receptors derive from a man younger than 35 who had mild COVID-19 (a few samples of this study predate the infection). Cell type and time point are not known.

This clonotype was counted only a few times. This rearrangement joins TRBV4-3 to TRBJ1-4, with a tentative D call TRBD1 (6 bases). Looked up from germline, CDR1 is LGHNA and CDR2 is YSLEER. Trimming took off 2 bases at V and 7 bases at J, with 14 bases between the two ends. The CDR3 has 15 amino acids. For the CDR3, the DNA is TGCGCCAGCAGCCAAACAGGGATCTTAATTGAAAAACTGTTTTTT. It codes for CASSQTGILIEKLFF.

This clonotype has a handful of counts. The chain links TRBV20-1 to TRBJ1-4; D unclear. Germline V gene sequence: CDR1 DFQATT, CDR2 SNEGSKA (reference sequence). The CDR3 has 12 amino acids. Trimming removed 0 bases from V and 8 bases from J, with 7 bases in between. This CDR3 reads CSARERREKLFF. In DNA form, the CDR3 reads TGCAGTGCTAGAGAGCGTCGGGAAAAACTGTTTTTT.

This clonotype was seen only a few times. The V gene is TRBV24-1, the J gene TRBJ1-5; D gene unclear. This CDR3 has 13 amino acids. CDR1 is KGHDR, CDR2 SFDVKD, per germline. V was clipped by 6 bases and J by 4 bases, with 9 bases between them. The CDR3 coding sequence is TGTGCCACCAGTCGCCGGGAGAATCAGCCCCAGCATTTT. Amino acid sequence: CATSRRENQPQHF.

V usage is TRBV7-2 and J usage is TRBJ2-1, with D possibly TRBD2 on 5 matching bases. Germline V gene sequence: CDR1 SGHTA, CDR2 FQGNSA. The CDR3 extends over 13 amino acids. V lost 3 bases and J lost 7, with 10 bases in between. The CDR3 region has the DNA TGTGCCAGCAGCTTCGGACTTCAAAATGAGCAGTTCTTC. It encodes CASSFGLQNEQFF.

The chain carries TRBV6-1 and TRBJ2-7, with 12 bases fitting TRBD2. The V segment lost 5 bases and the J segment 6 bases; nucleotides outside the gene matches: 8. Germline-derived CDR1 and CDR2 are MNHNS and SASEGT. The length of the CDR3 is 15 residues. The CDR3 is CASSLLAGGRSEQYF. As DNA, the CDR3 is TGTGCCAGCAGTCTTCTAGCGGGGGGGCGATCCGAGCAGTACTTC.

This clonotype has just a few counts. This chain uses TRBV6-2 or TRBV6-3 with TRBJ1-2; 8 positions agree with TRBD1. The germline V gene encodes CDR1 MNHEY and CDR2 SVGEGT. The CDR3 sequence is 14 residues long. V shed 11 bases, J shed 2 bases, and the junction held 10 bases outside the gene matches. The CDR3, as DNA: TGTGCCTCCCAGGATCGGACAGGGAACTATGGCTACACCTTC. The encoded protein is CASQDRTGNYGYTF.

As regards this clonotype: The germline gene is not matched at one end of the junction; a read error may be the cause. For the CDR3, the DNA is TGTTCCAGCAGCTTTACAGGGGTCACCGGGGAGCTGTTTTTT. Translated, it gives CSSSFTGVTGELFF. V is TRBV7-2 and J is TRBJ2-2, with 7 nucleotides matching TRBD1. The CDR3 runs to 14 residues. Germline V CDR1 and CDR2: SGHTA, FQGNSA. The full variable domain, rest sourced from reference TRBV7-2 and TRBJ2-2, is GAGVSQSPSNKVTEKGKDVELRCDPISGHTALYWYRQSLGQGLEFLIYFQGNSAPDKSGLPSDRFSAERTGGSVSTLTIQRTQQEDSAVYLCSSSFTGVTGELFFGEGSRLTVL.

The chain joins TRBV5-1 to TRBJ2-2; 7 nucleotides align to TRBD1. The CDR3 covers 17 residues. The V gene's germline CDR1 is SGHRS and CDR2 YFSETQ. V was pared by 0 bases and J by 3 bases, with 8 bases of the junction left unmatched. CDR3: CASSLGQGISDTGELFF. CDR3 nucleotides: TGCGCCAGCAGCTTGGGACAGGGAATTTCGGACACCGGGGAGCTGTTTTTT.

This clonotype was observed a few times. The chain recombines TRBV30 with TRBJ2-5; 9 bases align to TRBD2. With 3 bases clipped from V and 2 bases from J, the junction kept 10 bases outside the gene matches. This CDR3 comprises 16 residues. Germline CDR1 GTSNPN, CDR2 SVGIG (reference sequence). CDR3: CAWSPPGLAGQETQYF. As DNA, the CDR3 is TGTGCCTGGAGCCCCCCGGGTCTAGCGGGGCAAGAGACCCAGTACTTC.

There are a few counts of this clonotype. The J gene is TRBJ2-1, the V gene TRBV6-5; D is undetermined. Between the trimmed V and J ends, which lost 3 bases and 4 bases, there was a span of 10 bases. Germline lookup yields CDR1 MNHEY and CDR2 SVGAGI. CDR3 length: 14 residues. CDR3 sequence reads: CASSYRAGYNEQFF. The CDR3 DNA is TGTGCCAGCAGTTATCGGGCCGGGTACAATGAGCAGTTCTTC.

This clonotype was observed a few times. The CDR3 sequence is CASSLGYDEQFF. The CDR3 DNA is TGTGCCAGCAGCCTAGGGTACGATGAGCAGTTCTTC. V and J are TRBV7-2 and TRBJ2-1; D is unclear. The germline V gene has CDR1 SGHTA and CDR2 FQGNSA. V shed 5 bases and J shed 8 bases, with 10 bases lying between them. The CDR3 length is 12 residues.

This clonotype occurred many times. The V call is TRBV23-1, the J call TRBJ2-2, with TRBD2 identical over 12 bases. TRBV23-1 is reported as an ORF; its role is uncertain. The junction had 6 bases not matched to a gene; V was cut back by 5 bases and J by 8 bases. This CDR3 spans 15 amino acids. CDR3 sequence: CASSSSGGASGELFF. The CDR3 DNA reads TGCGCCAGCAGTTCTAGCGGGGGGGCGTCTGGGGAGCTGTTTTTT.

The chain combines TRBV29-1 with TRBJ2-5, with D perhaps TRBD2 (7 bases). The CDR3 contains 14 residues. The germline V gene has CDR1 SQVTM and CDR2 ANQGSEA. V was cut by 3 bases and J by 4 bases, with 15 bases left in between. In nucleotides, the CDR3 is TGCAGCGTTGAGGTGGCAGGGGAGGGAGAGACCCAGTACTTC. Amino acid sequence: CSVEVAGEGETQYF.

This chain's CDR3 is CASTLVFRSTEAFF. The CDR3 DNA is TGTGCCAGCACCCTCGTATTTAGGAGCACTGAAGCTTTCTTT. J is TRBJ1-1 and V is TRBV12-3 or TRBV12-4; D remains ambiguous. Deletions cut 7 bases from V and 4 bases from J, with 16 bases between. The CDR3 length is 14 residues.

This clonotype came up a few times. The chain carries TRBV6-5 and TRBJ2-2, with a weak D call TRBD2 (6 bases). The CDR3 is 15 amino acids. Germline V CDR1 and CDR2: MNHEY, SVGAGI. Trimming cost V 4 bases and J 5 bases, with 14 bases left between them. The DNA of the CDR3 is TGTGCCAGCAGTTTTCGACTAGAAGGGACCGGGGAGCTGTTTTTT. It encodes CASSFRLEGTGELFF.

The chain uses TRBV29-1 and TRBJ2-1; perhaps TRBD2 as D (6 bases). This CDR3 has 14 amino acids. Trimming removed 1 base at V and 7 bases at J, with 14 bases between. CDR1 is SQVTM, CDR2 ANQGSEA, per germline. CDR3 in DNA: TGCAGCGTTGAAGGGCGGGGCGAAACTAATGAGCAGTTCTTC. Translated, it gives CSVEGRGETNEQFF.